The subject of this entry is one T cell receptor beta chain. This record belongs to a study of blood T cell repertoires in COVID-19. As for the study in general: Whether acute or convalescent, the COVID-19 samples came from the United States, Italy and Spain. PBMCs, B-cell-depleted T cells, or T cells provided the cDNA or gDNA that made up the material.

Original processing methods: Amplified reference gene primers provided the basis for estimating nucleated cell counts. TCRdb keeps only in-frame clones here, not all; method: immunoSEQ multiplex PCR. V and J calls and clone size come straight from that table; D and trimming were deduced from the DNA. The profile covers around 100,000 clones, with 65% to 85% appearing a single time and around 16% taken by the ten largest. CDR3 length: 18 amino acids. Germline V lookup: CDR1 SGHKS, CDR2 YYEKEE (reference sequence). V lost 4 bases, J lost 0 bases, and 23 bases lay in between. The chain links TRBV5-5 to TRBJ2-7, with D maybe TRBD1 (6 bases). The receptor comes from a woman in her sixties with acute or convalescent COVID-19. Sequencing was carried out using peripheral blood. As DNA, the CDR3 is TGTGCCAGCAGCCTATACCCTCCCGAGGGGGAGAGCTCCTACGAGCAGTACTTC. Translated, it gives CASSLYPPEGESSYEQYF. The full variable domain, completed using reference TRBV5-5 and TRBJ2-7, is DAGVTQSPTHLIKTRGQQVTLRCSPISGHKSVSWYQQVLGQGPQFIFQYYEKEERGRGNFPDRFSARQFPNYSSELNVNALLLGDSALYLCASSLYPPEGESSYEQYFGPGTRLTVT.